The 5 T cell receptor beta chains presented below share a single source sample, sequenced in a study of glioma-infiltrating T cells. Using RNA template, CDR3s of TCR alpha and beta were amplified with iRepertoire arm-PCR. TCRdb independently ran MiXCR on the multiplex PCR reads; one entry per CDR3 protein. The sample consists of approximately 400,000 distinct CDR3 sequences, around 38% of them appearing once. The sequenced material came from glioma tissue, nonneoplastic brain tissue, or PBMCs (not recorded which). The receptors shown here come from a human donor with low-grade glioma or glioblastoma, undergoing nonglioma brain surgery, or in good health (not recorded which).

The chain links TRBV2 to TRBJ2-5; D unclear. CDR3 length: 15 amino acids. Germline CDR1 and CDR2: SNHLY and FYNNEI. V lost 6 bases, J lost 2 bases, and 16 bases lay in between. The CDR3 here is CASSVSGFTQETQYF. Written as DNA, the CDR3 is TGTGCCAGCAGCGTATCTGGCTTTACTCAAGAGACCCAGTACTTC.

Only a few counts were recorded for this clonotype. V gene TRBV6-4 combines with J gene TRBJ2-3; 8 bases align to TRBD1. Germline V gives CDR1 MRHNA, CDR2 SNTAGT. The junction had 2 bases not matched to a gene; V was cut back by 3 bases and J by 3 bases. The CDR3 length is 14 residues. The CDR3 nucleotides are TGTGCCAGCAGTGAACAGGGGGGTACAGATACGCAGTATTTT. Translated, it gives CASSEQGGTDTQYF.

About this clonotype: Germline and junction disagree at one end, which may indicate a read error. The chain links TRBV7-9 to TRBJ1-1; D gene ambiguous. The CDR3 is made up of 12 amino acids. The germline gives CDR1 SEHNR, CDR2 FQNEAQ (reference sequence). The CDR3 region is CARSSYSSEAFF. The CDR3 bases are TGTGCCAGAAGCTCATACAGCTCTGAAGCTTTCTTT.

The chain links TRBV19 to TRBJ2-7; D assignment may be TRBD1 or TRBD2 (6 bases each). The CDR3 covers 14 residues. V lost 10 bases to trimming and J lost 5 bases, with 21 bases between them. Germline lookup yields CDR1 LNHDA and CDR2 SQIVND (reference sequence). For the CDR3, the DNA is TGTGCCACCGGGGATGGGGGGCGTCGTGACGAGCAGTACTTC. Encoded protein: CATGDGGRRDEQYF.

CDR3 residues: CASSFNGTDDEQFF. DNA of the CDR3: TGTGCCAGCAGCTTTAACGGGACCGACGATGAGCAGTTCTTC. The chain is built from TRBV4-2 and TRBJ2-1; possibly TRBD1 or TRBD2 for D (5 bases each). Germline V CDR1 and CDR2: LGHNA, YNFKEQ. Trimming shortened V by 5 bases and J by 8 bases, and 16 bases separated the two germline ends. The CDR3 is 14 amino acids.